This TCR beta chain was recorded in a study of PD-L1 blockade in urothelial cancer. Background on the study: About 85% of the roughly 30 patients comprised males who had bladder-origin urothelial cancer. Between 0 and 3 prior chemotherapy regimens had been given to patients.

The time point here: pretreatment peripheral blood. Every PCR was spiked with synthetic TCR analog templates. Data came from immunoSEQ multiplex PCR; TCRdb stores just in-frame clones and leaves some out. The sample includes 50,000 to 70,000 clones, approximately 75% of them seen just once. The CDR3 sequence is 13 residues long. Trimming cost V 4 bases and J 9 bases; bases outside gene matches: 7. The germline CDR1 and CDR2 sequences are KGHSH and LQKENI. Here the sequenced sample was PBMCs, taken around atezolizumab (anti-PD-L1) treatment. The rearrangement joins TRBV18 to TRBJ2-5; TRBD1 agrees at 8 bases. The source is a man between 65 and 80 years old with urothelial cancer. The CDR3 DNA follows: TGTGCCAGCTCACTACAGACAGGGGAAGCCCAGTACTTC. Its translation is CASSLQTGEAQYF.